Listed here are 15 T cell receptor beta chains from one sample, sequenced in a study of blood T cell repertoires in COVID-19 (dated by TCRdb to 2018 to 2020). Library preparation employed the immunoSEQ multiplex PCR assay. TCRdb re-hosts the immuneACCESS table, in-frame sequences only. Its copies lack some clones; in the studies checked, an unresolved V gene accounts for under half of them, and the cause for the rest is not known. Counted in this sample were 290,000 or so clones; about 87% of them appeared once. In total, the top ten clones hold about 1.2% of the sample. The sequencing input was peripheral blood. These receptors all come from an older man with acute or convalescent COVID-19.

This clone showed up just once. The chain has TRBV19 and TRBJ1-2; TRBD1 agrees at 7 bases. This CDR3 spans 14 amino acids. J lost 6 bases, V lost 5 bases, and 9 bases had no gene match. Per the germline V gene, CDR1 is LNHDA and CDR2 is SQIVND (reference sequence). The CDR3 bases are TGTGCCAGTAGTTTAACCGACAGGGCGAATGGCTACACCTTC. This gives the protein CASSLTDRANGYTF.

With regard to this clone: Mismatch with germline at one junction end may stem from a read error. CDR3 sequence reads: CASSLGGGYTEAFF. The CDR3 DNA follows: TGCGCCAGCAGTTTGGGGGGCGGATACACTGAAGCTTTCTTT. V and J are TRBV5-1 and TRBJ1-1, with D tentatively TRBD1 (6 bases). Germline lookup yields CDR1 SGHRS and CDR2 YFSETQ. The CDR3 length is 14 residues.

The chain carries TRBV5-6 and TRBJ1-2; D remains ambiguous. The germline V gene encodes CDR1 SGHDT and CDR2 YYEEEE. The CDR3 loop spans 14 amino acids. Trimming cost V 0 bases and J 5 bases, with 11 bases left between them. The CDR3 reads CASSLVGRGYGYTF. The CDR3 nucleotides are TGTGCCAGCAGCTTGGTAGGGCGGGGATATGGCTACACCTTC.

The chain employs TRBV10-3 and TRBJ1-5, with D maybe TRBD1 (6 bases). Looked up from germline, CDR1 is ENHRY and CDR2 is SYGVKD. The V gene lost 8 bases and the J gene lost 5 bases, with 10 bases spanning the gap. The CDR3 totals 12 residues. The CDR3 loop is CAIGGGDQPQHF. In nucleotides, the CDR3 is TGTGCCATCGGAGGGGGGGATCAGCCCCAGCATTTT.

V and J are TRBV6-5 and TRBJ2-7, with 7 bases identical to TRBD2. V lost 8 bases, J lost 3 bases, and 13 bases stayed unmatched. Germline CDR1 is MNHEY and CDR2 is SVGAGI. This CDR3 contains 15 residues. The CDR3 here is CASVSGGSLIYEQYF. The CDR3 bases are TGTGCCAGCGTCTCCGGGGGGTCCCTTATCTACGAGCAGTACTTC.

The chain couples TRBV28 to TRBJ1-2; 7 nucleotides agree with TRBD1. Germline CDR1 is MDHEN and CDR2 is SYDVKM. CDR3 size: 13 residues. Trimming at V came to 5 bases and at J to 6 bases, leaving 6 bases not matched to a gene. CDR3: CASSVSRGNGYTF. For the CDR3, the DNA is TGTGCCAGCAGTGTAAGCAGGGGGAATGGCTACACCTTC.

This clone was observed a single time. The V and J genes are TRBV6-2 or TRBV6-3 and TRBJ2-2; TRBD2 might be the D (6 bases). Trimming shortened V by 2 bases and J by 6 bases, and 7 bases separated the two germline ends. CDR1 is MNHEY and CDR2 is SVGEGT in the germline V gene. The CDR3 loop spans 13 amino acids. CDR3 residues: CASSYGRPGELFF. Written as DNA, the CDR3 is TGTGCCAGCAGTTACGGGAGGCCCGGGGAGCTGTTTTTT.

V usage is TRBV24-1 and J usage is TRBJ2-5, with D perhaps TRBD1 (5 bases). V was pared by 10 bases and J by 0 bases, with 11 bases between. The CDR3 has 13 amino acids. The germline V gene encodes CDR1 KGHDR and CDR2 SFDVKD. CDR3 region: CATGDSYQETQYF. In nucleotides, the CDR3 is TGTGCCACAGGCGACAGTTACCAAGAGACCCAGTACTTC.

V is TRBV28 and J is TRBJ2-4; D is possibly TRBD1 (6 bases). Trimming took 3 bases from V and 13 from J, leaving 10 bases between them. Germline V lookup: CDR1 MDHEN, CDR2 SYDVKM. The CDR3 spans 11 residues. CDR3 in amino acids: CASSFDRHQYF. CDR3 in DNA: TGTGCCAGCAGTTTCGACAGGCACCAGTACTTC. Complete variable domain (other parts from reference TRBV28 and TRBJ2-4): DVKVTQSSRYLVKRTGEKVFLECVQDMDHENMFWYRQDPGLGLRLIYFSYDVKMKEKGDIPEGYSVSREKKERFSLILESASTNQTSMYLCASSFDRHQYFGAGTRLSVL.

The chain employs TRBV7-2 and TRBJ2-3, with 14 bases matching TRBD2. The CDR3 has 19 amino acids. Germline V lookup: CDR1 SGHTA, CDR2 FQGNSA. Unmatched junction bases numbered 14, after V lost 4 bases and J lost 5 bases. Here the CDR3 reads CASSWMRGLAGDLGDTQYF. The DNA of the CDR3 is TGTGCCAGCAGCTGGATGAGGGGACTAGCGGGAGATTTGGGAGATACGCAGTATTTT.

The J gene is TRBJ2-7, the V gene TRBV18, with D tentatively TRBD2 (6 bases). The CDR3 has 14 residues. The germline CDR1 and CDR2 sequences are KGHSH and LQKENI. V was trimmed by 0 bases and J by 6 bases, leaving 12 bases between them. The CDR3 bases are TGTGCCAGCTCACCACCGTCGAGGGGAGGCGAGCAGTACTTC. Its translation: CASSPPSRGGEQYF.

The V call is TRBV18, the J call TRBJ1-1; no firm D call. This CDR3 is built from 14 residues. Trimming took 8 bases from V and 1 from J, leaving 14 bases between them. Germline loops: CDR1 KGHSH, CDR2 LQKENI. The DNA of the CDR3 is TGTGCCAGCGCACGGGTGACGGGGAACACTGAAGCTTTCTTT. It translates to CASARVTGNTEAFF.

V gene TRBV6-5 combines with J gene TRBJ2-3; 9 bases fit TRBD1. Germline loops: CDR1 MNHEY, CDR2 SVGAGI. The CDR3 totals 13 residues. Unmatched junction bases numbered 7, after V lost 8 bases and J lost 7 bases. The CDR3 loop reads CASRTGVRNTQYF. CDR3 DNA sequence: TGTGCCAGCCGGACAGGGGTCAGAAATACGCAGTATTTT.

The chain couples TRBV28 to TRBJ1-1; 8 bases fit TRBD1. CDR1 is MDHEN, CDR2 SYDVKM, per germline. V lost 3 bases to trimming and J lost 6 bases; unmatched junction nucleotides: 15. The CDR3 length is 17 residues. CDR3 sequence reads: CASSFGGVRGRRAEAFF. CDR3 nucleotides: TGTGCCAGCAGTTTCGGGGGAGTCAGGGGGCGCCGGGCTGAAGCTTTCTTT.

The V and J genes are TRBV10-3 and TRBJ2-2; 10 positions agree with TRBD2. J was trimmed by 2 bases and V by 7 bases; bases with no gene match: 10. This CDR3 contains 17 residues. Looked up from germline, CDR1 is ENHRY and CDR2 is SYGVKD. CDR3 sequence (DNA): TGTGCCATCAAGTTTACTAGCGGGGTACCAAACACCGGGGAGCTGTTTTTT. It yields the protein CAIKFTSGVPNTGELFF.